These 14 T cell receptor beta chains share one sample of origin, sequenced in a study of blood T cell repertoires in COVID-19. The assay was immunoSEQ multiplex PCR, and TCRdb's table has in-frame clones only and misses some. The sample includes 12,000 or so clones, 72% seen only once; the top ten take about a tenth. Material: peripheral blood. All receptors come from a man aged 55 to 69 with COVID-19, enrolled during active disease.

This clone was picked up a small number of times. CDR3 in DNA: TGTGCCAGCAGCAGTGGGTCGGGTTTAAGGGAGACCCAGTACTTC. Its protein product is CASSSGSGLRETQYF. The V and J genes are TRBV7-7 and TRBJ2-5, with D unresolved. V was cut by 5 bases and J by 5 bases, with 18 bases left in between. CDR1 and CDR2 (germline): SSHAT, FNYEAQ (reference sequence). This CDR3 is 15 amino acids long.

The gene calls are TRBV11-2 and TRBJ2-1, with 11 bases matching TRBD2. J lost 0 bases, V lost 0 bases, and 7 bases had no gene match. This CDR3 spans 19 amino acids. Germline V gene sequence: CDR1 SGHAT, CDR2 FQNNGV. This chain's CDR3 is CASSLDRSGLAVSYNEQFF. CDR3 nucleotides: TGTGCCAGCAGCTTAGATCGATCGGGACTAGCGGTCTCCTACAATGAGCAGTTCTTC. The full variable domain, with the rest looked up from reference TRBV11-2 and TRBJ2-1, is EAGVAQSPRYKIIEKRQSVAFWCNPISGHATLYWYQQILGQGPKLLIQFQNNGVVDDSQLPKDRFSAERLKGVDSTLKIQPAKLEDSAVYLCASSLDRSGLAVSYNEQFFGPGTRLTVL.

The chain links TRBV7-8 to TRBJ2-7; D uncertain. The CDR3 extends over 13 amino acids. The germline gives CDR1 SGHVS, CDR2 FQNEAQ. V lost 5 bases, J lost 0 bases, and 8 bases lay in between. CDR3 in amino acids: CASSRDISYEQYF. CDR3 bases: TGTGCCAGCAGCAGAGACATCTCCTACGAGCAGTACTTC.

The rearrangement uses TRBV11-2 and TRBJ2-3; 10 nucleotides match TRBD1. The V and J ends lost 6 bases and 3 bases, in that order; junction bases with no gene match: 3. This CDR3 has 14 amino acids. Germline V gene data show CDR1 as SGHAT and CDR2 as FQNNGV. The CDR3 DNA sequence: TGTGCCAGCAGAGGGACAGGGGAAACAGATACGCAGTATTTT. The encoded protein is CASRGTGETDTQYF.

This sequence joins TRBV11-3 and TRBJ1-2, with D possibly being TRBD1 (5 bases). The CDR3 runs 19 residues. CDR1 is SGHNT, CDR2 YENEEA, per germline. The V end was cut by 5 bases, the J end by 4 bases, with 29 bases between. The CDR3 DNA reads TGTGCCAGCAGCCCCACAGTGGGGCCGGCGGCAGGAAGACTCTATGGCTACACCTTC. Amino acid sequence: CASSPTVGPAAGRLYGYTF. The variable domain in full, with the rest retrieved from reference TRBV11-3 and TRBJ1-2, is EAGVVQSPRYKIIEKKQPVAFWCNPISGHNTLYWYLQNLGQGPELLIRYENEEAVDDSQLPKDRFSAERLKGVDSTLKIQPAELGDSAVYLCASSPTVGPAAGRLYGYTFGSGTRLTVV.

The rearrangement links TRBV3-1 (or the pseudogene TRBV3-2) to TRBJ2-3; TRBD2 is a possible D gene (6 bases). V was cut by 5 bases and J by 5 bases, with 14 bases left in between. The CDR3 totals 14 residues. Germline V lookup: CDR1 LGHDT, CDR2 YNNKEL (reference sequence). CDR3: CASSSWEVGDTQYF. CDR3 nucleotides: TGTGCCAGCAGCTCTTGGGAGGTAGGAGATACGCAGTATTTT.

This clone was seen a handful of times. V gene TRBV5-1 combines with J gene TRBJ2-1, with 8 bases matching TRBD2. Trimming cost V 0 bases and J 3 bases; bases outside gene matches: 2. The CDR3 contains 15 residues. Germline CDR1 is SGHRS and CDR2 is YFSETQ. CDR3 sequence (DNA): TGCGCCAGCAGCTTGGAGGCGGGAGGCTACAATGAGCAGTTCTTC. Translating it yields CASSLEAGGYNEQFF.

The chain combines TRBV28 with TRBJ2-2; 8 bases are shared with TRBD2. V shed 4 bases, J shed 7 bases, and the junction held 5 bases outside the gene matches. This CDR3 comprises 14 residues. CDR1 and CDR2 from the germline V gene are MDHEN and SYDVKM. The CDR3 sequence is CASSYGGAFGELFF. CDR3 in DNA: TGTGCCAGCAGTTACGGGGGGGCCTTCGGGGAGCTGTTTTTT.

CDR3 residues: CASSPRTGASQETQYF. As DNA, the CDR3 is TGTGCCAGCTCACCACGGACAGGGGCCTCTCAAGAGACCCAGTACTTC. The chain recombines TRBV18 with TRBJ2-5, with 9 bases that match TRBD1. CDR1 is KGHSH, CDR2 LQKENI, per germline. V shed 1 base, J shed 2 bases, and the junction held 5 bases outside the gene matches. The CDR3 has 16 residues.

The chain employs TRBV11-3 and TRBJ2-5, with 7 bases identical to TRBD1. The CDR3 is 13 amino acids. The J segment lost 0 bases and the V segment lost 8 bases, leaving 3 bases of the junction unmatched. The V gene's germline CDR1 is SGHNT and CDR2 YENEEA. The CDR3 protein is CASGRGYQETQYF. DNA of the CDR3: TGTGCCAGCGGCAGGGGGTACCAAGAGACCCAGTACTTC.

As for this clone: Germline is not matched at one junction end, which may reflect a read error. This chain's CDR3 is CASSNRGNTGELFF. CDR3 in DNA: TGTGCTAGCAGCAACAGGGGGAACACCGGGGAGCTGTTTTTT. The genes are TRBV7-7 and TRBJ2-2; 7 bases match TRBD1. Germline V gene sequence: CDR1 SSHAT, CDR2 FNYEAQ (reference sequence). This CDR3 spans 14 amino acids.

The chain is built from TRBV12-3 or TRBV12-4 and TRBJ1-2; D remains unclear. Trimming left V 4 bases short and J 4 bases short, with 10 bases between. The CDR3 totals 13 residues. The CDR3 reads CASSSAGSYGYTF. For the CDR3, the DNA is TGTGCCAGCAGTTCCGCTGGTAGCTATGGCTACACCTTC.

The gene calls are TRBV19 and TRBJ2-5; maybe TRBD1 (5 bases). The CDR3 is 15 residues long. Germline V lookup: CDR1 LNHDA, CDR2 SQIVND (reference sequence). Trimming cost V 2 bases and J 4 bases, with 14 bases left between them. DNA of the CDR3: TGTGCCAGTAGTATACAGGGAAAAGCCAGAGAGACCCAGTACTTC. It specifies CASSIQGKARETQYF.

This chain joins TRBV14 and TRBJ2-7; D gene ambiguous. The CDR3 has 13 residues. Germline loops: CDR1 SGHDN, CDR2 FVKESK. Trimming took off 1 base at V and 3 bases at J, with 7 bases between the two ends. CDR3 region: CASSQVPDYEQYF. CDR3 sequence (DNA): TGTGCCAGCAGCCAAGTTCCAGACTACGAGCAGTACTTC. The whole variable domain, remainder taken from reference TRBV14 and TRBJ2-7, is EAGVTQFPSHSVIEKGQTVTLRCDPISGHDNLYWYRRVMGKEIKFLLHFVKESKQDESGMPNNRFLAERTGGTYSTLKVQPAELEDSGVYFCASSQVPDYEQYFGPGTRLTVT.